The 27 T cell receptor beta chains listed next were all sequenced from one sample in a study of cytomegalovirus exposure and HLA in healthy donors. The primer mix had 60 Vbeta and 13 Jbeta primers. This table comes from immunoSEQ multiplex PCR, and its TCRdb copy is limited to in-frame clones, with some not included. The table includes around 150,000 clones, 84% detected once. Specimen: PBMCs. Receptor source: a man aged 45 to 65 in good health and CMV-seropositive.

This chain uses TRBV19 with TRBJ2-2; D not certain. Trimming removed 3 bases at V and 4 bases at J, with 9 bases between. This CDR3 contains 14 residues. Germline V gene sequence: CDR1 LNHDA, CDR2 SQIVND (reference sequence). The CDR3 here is CASSISPSTGELFF. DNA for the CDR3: TGTGCCAGTAGTATCTCCCCTAGCACCGGGGAGCTGTTTTTT.

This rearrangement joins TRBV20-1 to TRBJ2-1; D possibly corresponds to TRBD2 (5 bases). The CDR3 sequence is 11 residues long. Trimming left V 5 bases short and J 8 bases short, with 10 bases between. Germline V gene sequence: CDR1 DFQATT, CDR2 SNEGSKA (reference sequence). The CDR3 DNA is TGCAGTGCTGCGCTAGCCGATGAGCAGTTCTTC. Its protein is CSAALADEQFF.

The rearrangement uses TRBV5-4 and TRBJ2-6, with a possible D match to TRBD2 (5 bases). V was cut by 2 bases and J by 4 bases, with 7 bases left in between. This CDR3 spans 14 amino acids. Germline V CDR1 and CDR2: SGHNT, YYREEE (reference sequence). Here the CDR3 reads CASSFPGGANVLTF. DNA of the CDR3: TGTGCCAGCAGCTTTCCGGGAGGGGCCAACGTCCTGACTTTC. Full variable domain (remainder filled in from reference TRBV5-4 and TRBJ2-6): ETGVTQSPTHLIKTRGQQVTLRCSSQSGHNTVSWYQQALGQGPQFIFQYYREEENGRGNFPPRFSGLQFPNYSSELNVNALELDDSALYLCASSFPGGANVLTFGAGSRLTVL.

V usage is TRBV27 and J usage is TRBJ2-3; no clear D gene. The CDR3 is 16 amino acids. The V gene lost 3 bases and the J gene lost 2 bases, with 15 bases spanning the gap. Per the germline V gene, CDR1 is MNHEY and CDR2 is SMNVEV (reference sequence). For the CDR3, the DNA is TGTGCCAGCAGTTTCTCGCTTAGTCGATACACAGATACGCAGTATTTT. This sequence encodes CASSFSLSRYTDTQYF.

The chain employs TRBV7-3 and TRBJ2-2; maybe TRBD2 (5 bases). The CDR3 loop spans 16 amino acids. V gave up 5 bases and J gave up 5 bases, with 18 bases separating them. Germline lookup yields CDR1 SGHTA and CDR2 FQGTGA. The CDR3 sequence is CASSLRDGPRTGELFF. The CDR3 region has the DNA TGTGCCAGCAGCCTCCGGGATGGCCCGCGAACCGGGGAGCTGTTTTTT.

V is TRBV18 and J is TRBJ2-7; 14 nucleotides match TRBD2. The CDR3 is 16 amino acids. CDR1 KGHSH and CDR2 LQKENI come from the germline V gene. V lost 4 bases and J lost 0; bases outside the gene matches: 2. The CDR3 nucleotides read TGTGCCAGCTCACGGGGGACTAGCGGGAGCTCCTACGAGCAGTACGTC. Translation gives CASSRGTSGSSYEQYV.

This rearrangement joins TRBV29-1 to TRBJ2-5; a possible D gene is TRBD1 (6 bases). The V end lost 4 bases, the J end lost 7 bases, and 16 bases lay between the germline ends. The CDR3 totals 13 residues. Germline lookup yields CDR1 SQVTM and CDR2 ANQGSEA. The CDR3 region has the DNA TGCAGCGTTGGTATGGGGGCGGAGACGACCCAGTACTTC. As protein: CSVGMGAETTQYF.

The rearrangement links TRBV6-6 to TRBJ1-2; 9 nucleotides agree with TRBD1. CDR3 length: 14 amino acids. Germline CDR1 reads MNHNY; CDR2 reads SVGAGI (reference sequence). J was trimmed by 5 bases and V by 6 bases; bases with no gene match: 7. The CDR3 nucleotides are TGTGCCAGCAGGAATTCCGGGACAGGGTATGGCTACACCTTC. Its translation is CASRNSGTGYGYTF.

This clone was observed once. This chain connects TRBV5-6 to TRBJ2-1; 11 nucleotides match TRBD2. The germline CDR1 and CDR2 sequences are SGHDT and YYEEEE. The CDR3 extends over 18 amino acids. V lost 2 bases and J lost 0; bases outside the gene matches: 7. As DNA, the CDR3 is TGTGCCAGCAGCTTCGAGCTAGCGGGGGGCCACTCCTACAATGAGCAGTTCTTC. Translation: CASSFELAGGHSYNEQFF.

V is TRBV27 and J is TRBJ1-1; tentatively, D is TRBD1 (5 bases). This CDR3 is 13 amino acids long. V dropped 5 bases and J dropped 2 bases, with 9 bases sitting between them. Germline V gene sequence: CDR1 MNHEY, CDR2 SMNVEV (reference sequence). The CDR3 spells CASSLTVNTEAFF. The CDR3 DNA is TGTGCCAGCAGTCTGACAGTTAACACTGAAGCTTTCTTT.

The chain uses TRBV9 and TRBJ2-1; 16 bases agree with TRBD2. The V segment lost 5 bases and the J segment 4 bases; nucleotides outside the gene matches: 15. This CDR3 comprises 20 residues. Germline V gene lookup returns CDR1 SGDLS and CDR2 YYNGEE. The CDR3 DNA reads TGTGCCAGCAGGGATATGAGCGGGACTAGCGGGGGGGGATATTACAATGAGCAGTTCTTC. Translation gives CASRDMSGTSGGGYYNEQFF.

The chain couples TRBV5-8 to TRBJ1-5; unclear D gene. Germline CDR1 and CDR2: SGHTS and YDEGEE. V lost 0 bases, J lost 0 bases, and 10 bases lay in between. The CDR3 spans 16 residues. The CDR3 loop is CASSLAAGVSNQPQHF. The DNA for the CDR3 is TGTGCCAGCAGCTTGGCCGCCGGGGTTAGCAATCAGCCCCAGCATTTT.

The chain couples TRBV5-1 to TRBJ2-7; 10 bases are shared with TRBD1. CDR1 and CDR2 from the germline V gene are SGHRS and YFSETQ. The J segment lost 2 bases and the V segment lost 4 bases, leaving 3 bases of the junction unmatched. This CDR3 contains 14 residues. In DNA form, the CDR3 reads TGCGCCAGCAGCATCGGGACAGGGGCCTACGAGCAGTACGTC. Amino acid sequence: CASSIGTGAYEQYV.

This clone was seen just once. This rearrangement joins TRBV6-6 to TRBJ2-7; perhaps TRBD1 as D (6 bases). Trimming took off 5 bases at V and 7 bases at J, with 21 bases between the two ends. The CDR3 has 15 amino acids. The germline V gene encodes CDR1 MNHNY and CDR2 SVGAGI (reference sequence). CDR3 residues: CASSPSLTGKREQYV. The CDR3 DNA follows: TGTGCCAGCAGTCCCTCCCTGACAGGTAAAAGGGAGCAGTACGTC.

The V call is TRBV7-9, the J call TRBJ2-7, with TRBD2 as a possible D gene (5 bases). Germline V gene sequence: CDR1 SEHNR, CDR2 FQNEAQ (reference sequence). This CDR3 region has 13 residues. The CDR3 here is CSSSPEASYEQYV. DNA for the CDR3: TGTTCCAGCAGCCCGGAGGCCTCCTACGAGCAGTACGTC.

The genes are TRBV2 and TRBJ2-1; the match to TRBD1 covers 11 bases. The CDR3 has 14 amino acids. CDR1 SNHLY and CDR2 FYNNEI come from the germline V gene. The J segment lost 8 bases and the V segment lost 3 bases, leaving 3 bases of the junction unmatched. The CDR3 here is CASSEGTGGYEQFF. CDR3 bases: TGTGCCAGCAGTGAGGGGACAGGGGGTTATGAGCAGTTCTTC.

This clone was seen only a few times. The CDR3 protein is CASSILDLNSNQPQHF. In DNA, the CDR3 is TGTGCCAGTAGTATACTGGACTTAAATAGCAATCAGCCCCAGCATTTT. The chain couples TRBV19 to TRBJ1-5; D unresolved. The CDR3 has 16 residues. Germline V CDR1 and CDR2: LNHDA, SQIVND (reference sequence). The germline V and J ends were trimmed by 2 bases and 0 bases, with 11 bases remaining between them.

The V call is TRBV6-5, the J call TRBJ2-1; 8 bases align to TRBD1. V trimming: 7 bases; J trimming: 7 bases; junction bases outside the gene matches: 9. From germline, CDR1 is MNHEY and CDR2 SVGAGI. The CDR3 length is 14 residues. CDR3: CASTGRDRLNEQFF. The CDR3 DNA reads TGTGCCAGCACCGGACGGGACAGGCTAAATGAGCAGTTCTTC.

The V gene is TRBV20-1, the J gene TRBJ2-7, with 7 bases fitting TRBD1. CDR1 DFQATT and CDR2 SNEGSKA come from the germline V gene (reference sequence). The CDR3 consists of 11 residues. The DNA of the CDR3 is TGCATCCGACAGGGCTCCTACGAGCAGTACTTC. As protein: CIRQGSYEQYF.

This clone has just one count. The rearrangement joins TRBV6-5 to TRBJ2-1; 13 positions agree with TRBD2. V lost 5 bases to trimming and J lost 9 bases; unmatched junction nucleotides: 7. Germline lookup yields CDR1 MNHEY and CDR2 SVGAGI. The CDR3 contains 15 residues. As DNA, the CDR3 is TGTGCCAGCAGTAAAACTAGCGGGGGGGCATTTGAGCAGTTCTTC. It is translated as CASSKTSGGAFEQFF.

CDR3 coding DNA: TGCGCCAGCAGCTTGAGGAGCCCCGGGACAGGGGGTGTATCTGCTGAAGCTTTCTTT. Protein product: CASSLRSPGTGGVSAEAFF. This chain connects TRBV5-1 to TRBJ1-1; TRBD1 agrees at 11 bases. The CDR3 extends over 19 amino acids. V dropped 1 base and J dropped 6; count of bases not matched to a gene: 17. Germline lookup yields CDR1 SGHRS and CDR2 YFSETQ.

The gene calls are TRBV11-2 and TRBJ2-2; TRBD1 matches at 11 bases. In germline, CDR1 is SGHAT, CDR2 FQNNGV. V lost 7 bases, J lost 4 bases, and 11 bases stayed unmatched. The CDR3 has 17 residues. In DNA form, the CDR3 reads TGTGCCAGCACCTCCAGAAGAGGACAGGGGGCCACCGGGGAGCTGTTTTTT. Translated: CASTSRRGQGATGELFF.

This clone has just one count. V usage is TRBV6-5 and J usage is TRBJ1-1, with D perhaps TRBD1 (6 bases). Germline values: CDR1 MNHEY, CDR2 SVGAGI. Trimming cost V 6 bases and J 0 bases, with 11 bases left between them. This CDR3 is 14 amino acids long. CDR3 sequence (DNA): TGTGCCAGCAGGCCTGACAGGCTGAACACTGAAGCTTTCTTT. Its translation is CASRPDRLNTEAFF.

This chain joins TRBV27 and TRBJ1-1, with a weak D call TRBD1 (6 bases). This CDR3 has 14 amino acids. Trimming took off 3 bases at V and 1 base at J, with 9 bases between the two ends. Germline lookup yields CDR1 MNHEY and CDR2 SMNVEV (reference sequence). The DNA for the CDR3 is TGTGCCAGCAGTTTGGTCAGGGGGAACACTGAAGCTTTCTTT. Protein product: CASSLVRGNTEAFF.

Here the CDR3 reads CASSSGDRGGNTIYF. The CDR3 nucleotides are TGTGCCAGCAGTTCGGGGGACAGGGGAGGAAACACCATATATTTT. The chain is built from TRBV2 and TRBJ1-3; TRBD1 matches at 10 bases. CDR1 and CDR2 from the germline V gene are SNHLY and FYNNEI. J gave up 4 bases and V 5 bases, and 5 bases lay outside the gene matches. The CDR3 totals 15 residues.

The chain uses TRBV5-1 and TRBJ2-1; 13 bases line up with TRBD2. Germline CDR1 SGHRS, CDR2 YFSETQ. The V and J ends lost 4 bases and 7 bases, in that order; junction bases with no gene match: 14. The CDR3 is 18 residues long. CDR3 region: CASSDRTLGLAGRNEQFF. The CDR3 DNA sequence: TGCGCCAGCAGCGACCGGACCTTGGGACTAGCGGGACGGAATGAGCAGTTCTTC.

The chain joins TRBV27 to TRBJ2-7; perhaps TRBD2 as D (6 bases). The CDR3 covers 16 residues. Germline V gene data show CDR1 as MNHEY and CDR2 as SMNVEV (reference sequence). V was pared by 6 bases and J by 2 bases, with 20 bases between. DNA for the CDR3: TGTGCCAGCAGCAGCCTGCCGGGCGGGGAGCCCTACGAGCAGTACTTC. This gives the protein CASSSLPGGEPYEQYF.